This T cell receptor (beta chain) was sequenced during a study of blood T cell repertoires in COVID-19. TCRdb keeps only in-frame clones here, not all; method: immunoSEQ multiplex PCR. The data contain some 200,000 clones, about nine tenths of them seen just once; the ten biggest clones take up 0.78%. This CDR3 is 15 amino acids long. V lost 4 bases to trimming and J lost 2 bases; unmatched junction nucleotides: 6. CDR1 is MGHRA, CDR2 YSYEKL, per germline. This TCR came from a woman in her seventies with acute or convalescent COVID-19. Specimen: peripheral blood. This chain uses TRBV4-1 with TRBJ2-7, with 9 bases lining up with TRBD1. CDR3 in DNA: TGCGCCAGCAGCCTAGGGACAGGGCCTACCTACGAGCAGTACTTC. Translating it yields CASSLGTGPTYEQYF.